The text below deals with one T cell receptor (beta chain). CDR3-region Arm-PCR and iRepertoire HTBI primers produced the TCR beta libraries. A single record per CDR3 protein comes from TCRdb applying MiXCR to the multiplex PCR reads. Of 550,000 to 650,000 distinct CDR3 sequences listed, roughly 15% were seen once; the top ten hold around 13%. Time point specified: newly diagnosed GD, antithyroid drugs for less than 3 months. PBMCs were the source of the RNA used for TCR sequencing. V lost 4 bases and J lost 7; bases outside the gene matches: 10. The CDR3 covers 15 residues. Per the germline V gene, CDR1 is SGHDT and CDR2 is YYEEEE. These data come from a study of regulatory T cells in long-lasting Graves disease. The data were also submitted as part of a second study, on T cells in Graves' hyperthyroidism and ophthalmopathy.

The receptor was isolated from a man younger than 35 with Graves disease. This rearrangement joins TRBV5-6 to TRBJ2-1; 8 bases are shared with TRBD2. This sample comprised peripheral blood mononuclear cells (PBMCs), obtained at new diagnosis, from a patient treated with antithyroid drugs. DNA for the CDR3: TGTGCCAGCAGCCGGGGGGGTAGAGGGGTTAATGAGCAGTTCTTC. Its protein product is CASSRGGRGVNEQFF.